The source of this T cell receptor beta chain is a study of cytomegalovirus exposure and HLA in healthy donors. Looking at the study overall: Earlier, approximately 180 million T cells were analyzed, and fewer than 120 million unique TCR beta sequences were found among them. General study results and limits: Later analysis found that TCR beta chains associated with HLA were more clonally expanded than other, equally common chains.

Only a few counts were recorded for this clone. Its matching antigen is unknown. The PCR was carried out with 60 Vbeta primers and 13 Jbeta primers. The table came from immunoSEQ multiplex PCR; TCRdb's copy has only in-frame clones and leaves some out. The sample has under 200,000 clones, 80% to 90% seen once. V was cut by 2 bases and J by 12 bases, with 16 bases left in between. This CDR3 region has 14 residues. CDR1 and CDR2 (germline): MNHEY, SVGAGI. This sequence originates from a woman between 18 and 30 years old in good health and CMV-seronegative. The sequencing sample was made of PBMCs. The chain links TRBV6-5 to TRBJ1-4; D unclear. CDR3 in DNA: TGTGCCAGCAGTTACGAGTGGGAAACGGGAGAACTGTTTTTT. Translating gives CASSYEWETGELFF.